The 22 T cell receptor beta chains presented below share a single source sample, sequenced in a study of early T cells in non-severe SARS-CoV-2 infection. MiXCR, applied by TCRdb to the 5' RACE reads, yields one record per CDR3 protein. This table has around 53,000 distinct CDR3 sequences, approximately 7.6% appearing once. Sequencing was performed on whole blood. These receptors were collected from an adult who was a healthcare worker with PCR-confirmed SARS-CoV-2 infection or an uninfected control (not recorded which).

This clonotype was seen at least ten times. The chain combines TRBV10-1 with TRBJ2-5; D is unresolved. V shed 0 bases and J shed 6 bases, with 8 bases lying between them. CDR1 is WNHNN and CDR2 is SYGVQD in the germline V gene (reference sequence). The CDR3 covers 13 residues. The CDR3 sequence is CASSESTVKTQYF. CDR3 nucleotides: TGCGCCAGCAGTGAGTCTACAGTCAAGACCCAGTACTTC.

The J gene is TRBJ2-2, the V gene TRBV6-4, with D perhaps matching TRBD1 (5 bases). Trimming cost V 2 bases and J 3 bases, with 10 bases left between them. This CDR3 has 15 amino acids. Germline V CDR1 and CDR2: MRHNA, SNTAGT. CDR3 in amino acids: CASSDGVGDTGELFF. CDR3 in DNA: TGTGCCAGCAGTGACGGGGTAGGGGACACCGGGGAGCTGTTTTTT.

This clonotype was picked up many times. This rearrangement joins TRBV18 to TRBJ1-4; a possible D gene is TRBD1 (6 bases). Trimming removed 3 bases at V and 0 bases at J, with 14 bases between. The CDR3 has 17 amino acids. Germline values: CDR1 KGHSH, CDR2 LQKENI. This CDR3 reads CASSPGGLPATNEKLFF. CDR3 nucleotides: TGTGCCAGCTCACCTGGGGGCCTCCCTGCAACTAATGAAAAACTGTTTTTT. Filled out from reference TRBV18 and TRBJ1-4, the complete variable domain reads NAGVMQNPRHLVRRRGQEARLRCSPMKGHSHVYWYRQLPEEGLKFMVYLQKENIIDESGMPKERFSAEFPKEGPSILRIQQVVRGDSAAYFCASSPGGLPATNEKLFFGSGTQLSVL.

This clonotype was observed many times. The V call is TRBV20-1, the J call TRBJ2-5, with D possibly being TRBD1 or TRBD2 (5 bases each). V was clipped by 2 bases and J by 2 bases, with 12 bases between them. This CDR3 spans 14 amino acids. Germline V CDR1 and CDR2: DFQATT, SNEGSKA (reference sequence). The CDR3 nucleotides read TGCAGTGCTAGATCACCGGGACGGCAAGAGACCCAGTACTTC. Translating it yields CSARSPGRQETQYF.

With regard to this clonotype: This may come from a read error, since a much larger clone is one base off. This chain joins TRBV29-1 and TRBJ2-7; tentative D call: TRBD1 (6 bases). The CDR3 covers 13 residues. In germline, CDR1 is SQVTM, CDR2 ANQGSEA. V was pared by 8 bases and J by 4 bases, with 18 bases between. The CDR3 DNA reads TGCAGCACGAGACAGGTGCCAAATTACGAGCAGTACTTC. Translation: CSTRQVPNYEQYF.

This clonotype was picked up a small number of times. CDR3 in DNA: TGTGCCAGCAGCTTAGCCCGTGATGAGCAGTTCTTC. It is translated as CASSLARDEQFF. The chain joins TRBV7-8 to TRBJ2-1; no clear D. V dropped 0 bases and J dropped 8 bases, with 5 bases sitting between them. CDR3 length: 12 amino acids. Germline V gene data show CDR1 as SGHVS and CDR2 as FQNEAQ.

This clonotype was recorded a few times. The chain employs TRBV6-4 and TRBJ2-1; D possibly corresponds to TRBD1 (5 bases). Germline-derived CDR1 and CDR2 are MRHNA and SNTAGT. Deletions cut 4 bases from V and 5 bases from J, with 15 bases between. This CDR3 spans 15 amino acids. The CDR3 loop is CASSAFQGWNNEQFF. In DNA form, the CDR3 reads TGTGCCAGCAGTGCTTTCCAGGGCTGGAACAATGAGCAGTTCTTC.

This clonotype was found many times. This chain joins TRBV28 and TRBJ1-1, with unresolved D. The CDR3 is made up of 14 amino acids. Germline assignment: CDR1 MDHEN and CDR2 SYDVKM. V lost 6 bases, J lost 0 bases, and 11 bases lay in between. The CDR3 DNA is TGTGCCAGCAGAAAACCCACAGTGAACACTGAAGCTTTCTTT. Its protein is CASRKPTVNTEAFF.

CDR3 sequence: CASSIGQGHTDTQYF. The CDR3 nucleotides read TGTGCCAGTAGTATCGGCCAGGGGCACACAGATACGCAGTATTTT. The chain carries TRBV19 and TRBJ2-3; D is possibly TRBD1 (6 bases). Germline assignment: CDR1 LNHDA and CDR2 SQIVND (reference sequence). The CDR3 extends over 15 amino acids. Deletions cut 3 bases from V and 2 bases from J, with 12 bases between.

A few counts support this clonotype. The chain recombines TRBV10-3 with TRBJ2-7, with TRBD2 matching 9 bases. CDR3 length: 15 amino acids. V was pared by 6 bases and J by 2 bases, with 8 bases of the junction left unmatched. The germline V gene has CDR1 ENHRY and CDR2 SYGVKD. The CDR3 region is CAIRGLSGGTYEQYF. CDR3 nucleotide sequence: TGTGCCATCAGGGGCCTTAGCGGGGGAACCTACGAGCAGTACTTC.

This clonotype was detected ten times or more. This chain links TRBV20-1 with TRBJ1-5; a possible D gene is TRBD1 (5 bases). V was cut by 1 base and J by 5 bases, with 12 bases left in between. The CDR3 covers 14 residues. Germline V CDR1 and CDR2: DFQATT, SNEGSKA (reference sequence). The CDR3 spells CSARASGYDQPQHF. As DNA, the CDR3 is TGCAGTGCTAGAGCCTCAGGGTACGATCAGCCCCAGCATTTT.

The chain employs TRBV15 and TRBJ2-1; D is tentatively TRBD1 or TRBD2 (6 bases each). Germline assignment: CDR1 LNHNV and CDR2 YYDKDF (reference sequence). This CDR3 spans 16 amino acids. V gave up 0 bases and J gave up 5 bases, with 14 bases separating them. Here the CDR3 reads CATSRDPQGRNNEQFF. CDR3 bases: TGTGCCACCAGCAGAGATCCCCAGGGGAGGAACAATGAGCAGTTCTTC.

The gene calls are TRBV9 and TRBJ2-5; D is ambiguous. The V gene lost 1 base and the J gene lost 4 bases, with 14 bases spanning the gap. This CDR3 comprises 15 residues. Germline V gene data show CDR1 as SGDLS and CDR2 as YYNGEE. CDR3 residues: CASSVSEVSGETQYF. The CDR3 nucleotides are TGTGCCAGCAGCGTATCGGAAGTTTCGGGAGAGACCCAGTACTTC.

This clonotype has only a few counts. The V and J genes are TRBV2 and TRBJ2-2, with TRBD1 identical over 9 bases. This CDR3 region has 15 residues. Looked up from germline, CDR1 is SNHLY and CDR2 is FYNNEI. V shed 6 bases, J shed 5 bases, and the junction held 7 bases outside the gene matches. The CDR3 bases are TGTGCCAGCAGACACAGGGGGCTGAGGACCGGGGAGCTGTTTTTT. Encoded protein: CASRHRGLRTGELFF. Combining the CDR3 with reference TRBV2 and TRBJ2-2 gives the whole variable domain EPEVTQTPSHQVTQMGQEVILRCVPISNHLYFYWYRQILGQKVEFLVSFYNNEISEKSEIFDDQFSVERPDGSNFTLKIRSTKLEDSAMYFCASRHRGLRTGELFFGEGSRLTVL.

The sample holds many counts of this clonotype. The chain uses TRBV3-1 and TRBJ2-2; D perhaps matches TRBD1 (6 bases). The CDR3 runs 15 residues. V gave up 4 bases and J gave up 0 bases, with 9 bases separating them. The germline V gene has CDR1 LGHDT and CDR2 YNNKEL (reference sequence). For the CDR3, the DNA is TGTGCCAGCAGCCTTCGGGACACGAACACCGGGGAGCTGTTTTTT. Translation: CASSLRDTNTGELFF.

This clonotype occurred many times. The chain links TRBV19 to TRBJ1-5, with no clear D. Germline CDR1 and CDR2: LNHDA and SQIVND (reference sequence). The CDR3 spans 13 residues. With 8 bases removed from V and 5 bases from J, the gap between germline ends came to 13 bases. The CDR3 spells CASEWGSDQPQHF. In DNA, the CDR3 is TGTGCCAGTGAGTGGGGTTCGGATCAGCCCCAGCATTTT.

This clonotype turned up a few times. CDR3 residues: CASQDRAYEQYF. Written as DNA, the CDR3 is TGCGCCAGCCAGGATCGGGCCTACGAGCAGTACTTC. This chain uses TRBV10-2 with TRBJ2-7; no clear D gene. The germline V gene has CDR1 WSHSY and CDR2 SAAADI. The CDR3 is made up of 12 amino acids. Trimming removed 8 bases at V and 2 bases at J, with 10 bases between.

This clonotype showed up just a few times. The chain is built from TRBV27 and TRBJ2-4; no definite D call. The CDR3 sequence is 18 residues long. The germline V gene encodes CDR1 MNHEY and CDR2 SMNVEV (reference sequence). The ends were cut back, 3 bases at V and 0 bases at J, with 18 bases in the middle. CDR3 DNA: TGTGCCAGCAGTTTGGGTGGCAGACACCAAGTAGCCAAAAACATTCAGTACTTC. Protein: CASSLGGRHQVAKNIQYF.

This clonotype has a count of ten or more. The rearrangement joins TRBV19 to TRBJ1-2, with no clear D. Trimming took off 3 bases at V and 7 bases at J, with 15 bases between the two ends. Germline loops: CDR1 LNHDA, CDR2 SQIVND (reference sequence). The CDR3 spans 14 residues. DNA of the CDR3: TGTGCCAGTAGTATCCTGGTGGCGTCCGGTGGCTACACCTTC. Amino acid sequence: CASSILVASGGYTF.

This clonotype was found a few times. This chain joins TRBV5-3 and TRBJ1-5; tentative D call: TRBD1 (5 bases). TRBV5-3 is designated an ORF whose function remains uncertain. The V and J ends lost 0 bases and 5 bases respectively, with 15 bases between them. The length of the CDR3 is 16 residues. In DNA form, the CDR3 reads TGTGCCAGAAGCTTGGCCGGGGCCCGACCCCATCAGCCCCAGCATTTT. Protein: CARSLAGARPHQPQHF.

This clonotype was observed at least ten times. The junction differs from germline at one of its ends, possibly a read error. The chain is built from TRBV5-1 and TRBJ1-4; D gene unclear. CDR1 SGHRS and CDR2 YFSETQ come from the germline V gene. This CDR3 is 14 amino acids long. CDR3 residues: CASCLSGVNEKLFF. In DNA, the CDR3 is TGCGCCAGCTGCTTGTCAGGTGTTAATGAAAAACTGTTTTTT.

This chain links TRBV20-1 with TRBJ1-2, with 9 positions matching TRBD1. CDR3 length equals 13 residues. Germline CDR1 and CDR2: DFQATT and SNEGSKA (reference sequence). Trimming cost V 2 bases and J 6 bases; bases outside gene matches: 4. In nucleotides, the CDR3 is TGCAGTGCTAGAACCCGGACAGGGGATGGCTACACCTTC. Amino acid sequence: CSARTRTGDGYTF.